This T cell receptor (beta chain) appears in the sequencing data of a study of T cells in Graves' hyperthyroidism and ophthalmopathy. RNA transcripts were the template for amplifying TCR beta CDR3 regions. When the TCR CDR3 underwent first-round RT-PCR, the HTBI primer set was used. TCRdb redid the calling of the multiplex PCR reads with MiXCR, one entry per CDR3 protein. The sample yields about 480,000 distinct CDR3 sequences, 20% to 25% seen once. This CDR3 spans 12 amino acids. Trimming pared 0 bases from V and 8 bases from J, leaving 6 bases between. In germline, CDR1 is KGHDR, CDR2 SFDVKD. V gene TRBV24-1 combines with J gene TRBJ1-2; no definite D call. Sequencing was performed on blood. This TCR came from a woman between 65 and 79 years old with Graves' ophthalmopathy. The CDR3 DNA follows: TGTGCCACCAGTGATTTGAGATCCGGCTACACCTTC. It is translated as CATSDLRSGYTF.